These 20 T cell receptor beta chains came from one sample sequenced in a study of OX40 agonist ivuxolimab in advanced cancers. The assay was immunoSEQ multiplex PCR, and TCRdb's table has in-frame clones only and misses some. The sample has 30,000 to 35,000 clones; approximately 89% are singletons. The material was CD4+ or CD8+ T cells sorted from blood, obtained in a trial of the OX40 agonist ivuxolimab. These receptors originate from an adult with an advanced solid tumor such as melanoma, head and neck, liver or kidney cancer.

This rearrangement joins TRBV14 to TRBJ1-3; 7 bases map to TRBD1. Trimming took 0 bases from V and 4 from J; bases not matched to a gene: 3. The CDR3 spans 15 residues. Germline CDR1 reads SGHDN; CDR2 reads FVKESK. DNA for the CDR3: TGTGCCAGCAGCCAAGATGGGACAGAAGGAAACACCATATATTTT. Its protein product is CASSQDGTEGNTIYF.

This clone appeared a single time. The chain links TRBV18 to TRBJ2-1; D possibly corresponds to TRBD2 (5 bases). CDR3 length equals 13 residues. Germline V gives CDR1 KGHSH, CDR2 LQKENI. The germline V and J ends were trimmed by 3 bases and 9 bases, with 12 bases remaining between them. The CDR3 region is CASSPILVAEQFF. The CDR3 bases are TGTGCCAGCTCACCGATACTAGTCGCTGAGCAGTTCTTC.

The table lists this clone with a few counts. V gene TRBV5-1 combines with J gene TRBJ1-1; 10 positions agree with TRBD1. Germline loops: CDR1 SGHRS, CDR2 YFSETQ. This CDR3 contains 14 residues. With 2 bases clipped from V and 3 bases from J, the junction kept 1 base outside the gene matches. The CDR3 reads CASSFGQGDTEAFF. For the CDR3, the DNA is TGCGCCAGCAGCTTCGGACAGGGGGACACTGAAGCTTTCTTT.

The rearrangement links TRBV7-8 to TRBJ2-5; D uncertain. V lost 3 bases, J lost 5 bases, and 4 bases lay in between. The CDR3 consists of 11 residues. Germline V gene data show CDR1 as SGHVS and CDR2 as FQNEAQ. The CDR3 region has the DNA TGTGCCAGCAGCTTCGGGGAGACCCAGTACTTC. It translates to CASSFGETQYF.

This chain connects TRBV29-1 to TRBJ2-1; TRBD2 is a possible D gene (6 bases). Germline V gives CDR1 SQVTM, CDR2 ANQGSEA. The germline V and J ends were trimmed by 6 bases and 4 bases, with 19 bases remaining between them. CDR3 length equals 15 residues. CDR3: CSVVLHLARYNEQFF. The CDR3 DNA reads TGCAGCGTGGTCCTACATCTAGCGAGGTACAATGAGCAGTTCTTC.

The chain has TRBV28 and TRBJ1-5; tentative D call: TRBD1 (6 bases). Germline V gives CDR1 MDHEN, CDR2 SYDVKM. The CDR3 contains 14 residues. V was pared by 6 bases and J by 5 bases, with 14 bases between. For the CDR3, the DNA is TGTGCCAGCAGCGCCACAGGGAGCCATCAGCCCCAGCATTTT. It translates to CASSATGSHQPQHF.

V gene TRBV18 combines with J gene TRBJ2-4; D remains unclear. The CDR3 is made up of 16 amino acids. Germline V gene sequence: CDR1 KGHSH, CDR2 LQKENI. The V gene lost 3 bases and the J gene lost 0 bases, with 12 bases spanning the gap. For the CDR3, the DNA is TGTGCCAGCTCACCCGTCCGCTCGGTAGCCAAAAACATTCAGTACTTC. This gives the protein CASSPVRSVAKNIQYF.

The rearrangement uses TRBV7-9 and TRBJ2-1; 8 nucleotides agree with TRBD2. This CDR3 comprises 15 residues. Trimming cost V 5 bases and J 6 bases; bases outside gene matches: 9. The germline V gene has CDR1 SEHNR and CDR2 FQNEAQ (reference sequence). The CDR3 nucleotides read TGTGCCAGCAGCCCTGAGACTAGCGAGTCCAATGAGCAGTTCTTC. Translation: CASSPETSESNEQFF.

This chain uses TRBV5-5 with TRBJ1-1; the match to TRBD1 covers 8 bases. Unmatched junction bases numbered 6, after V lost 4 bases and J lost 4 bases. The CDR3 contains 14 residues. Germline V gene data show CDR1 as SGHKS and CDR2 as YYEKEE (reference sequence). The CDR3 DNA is TGTGCCAGCAGCACAGACAGGGGAAGCACTGAAGCTTTCTTT. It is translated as CASSTDRGSTEAFF.

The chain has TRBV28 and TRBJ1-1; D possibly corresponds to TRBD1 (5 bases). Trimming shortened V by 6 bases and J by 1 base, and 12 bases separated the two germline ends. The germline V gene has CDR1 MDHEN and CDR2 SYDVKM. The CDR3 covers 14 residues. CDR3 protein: CASRLDMGNTEAFF. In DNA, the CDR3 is TGTGCCAGCAGGCTGGACATGGGGAACACTGAAGCTTTCTTT.

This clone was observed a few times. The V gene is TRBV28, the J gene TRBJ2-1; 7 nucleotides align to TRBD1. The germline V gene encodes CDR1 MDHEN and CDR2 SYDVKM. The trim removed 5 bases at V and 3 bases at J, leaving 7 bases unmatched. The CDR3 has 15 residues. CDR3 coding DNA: TGTGCCAGCAGTCCTTCGTGGACAGGCTACAATGAGCAGTTCTTC. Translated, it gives CASSPSWTGYNEQFF. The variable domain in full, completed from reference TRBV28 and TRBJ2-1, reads DVKVTQSSRYLVKRTGEKVFLECVQDMDHENMFWYRQDPGLGLRLIYFSYDVKMKEKGDIPEGYSVSREKKERFSLILESASTNQTSMYLCASSPSWTGYNEQFFGPGTRLTVL.

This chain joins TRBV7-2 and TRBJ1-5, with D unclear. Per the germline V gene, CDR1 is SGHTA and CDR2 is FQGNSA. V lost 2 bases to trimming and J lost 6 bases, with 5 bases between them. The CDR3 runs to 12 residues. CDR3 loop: CASSLISQPQHF. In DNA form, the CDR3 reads TGTGCCAGCAGCTTAATAAGTCAGCCCCAGCATTTT.

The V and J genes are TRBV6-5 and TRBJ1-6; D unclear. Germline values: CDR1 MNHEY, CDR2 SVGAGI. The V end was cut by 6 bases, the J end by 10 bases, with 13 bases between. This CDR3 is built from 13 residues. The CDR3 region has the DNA TGTGCCAGCAGCCCCAGCATGGGGTCACCCCTCCACTTT. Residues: CASSPSMGSPLHF.

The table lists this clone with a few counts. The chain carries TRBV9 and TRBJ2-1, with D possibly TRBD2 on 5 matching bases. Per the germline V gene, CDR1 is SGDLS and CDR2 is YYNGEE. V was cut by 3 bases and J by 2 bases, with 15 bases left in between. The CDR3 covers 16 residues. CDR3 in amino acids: CASSGPGSGAYNEQFF. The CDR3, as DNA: TGTGCCAGCAGCGGGCCGGGGAGCGGCGCCTACAATGAGCAGTTCTTC.

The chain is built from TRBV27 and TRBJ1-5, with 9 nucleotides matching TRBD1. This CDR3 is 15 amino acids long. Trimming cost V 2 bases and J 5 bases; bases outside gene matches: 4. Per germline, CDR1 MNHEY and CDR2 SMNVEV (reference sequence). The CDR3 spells CASSLNRGRDQPQHF. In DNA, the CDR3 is TGTGCCAGCAGTTTAAACAGGGGGCGGGATCAGCCCCAGCATTTT.

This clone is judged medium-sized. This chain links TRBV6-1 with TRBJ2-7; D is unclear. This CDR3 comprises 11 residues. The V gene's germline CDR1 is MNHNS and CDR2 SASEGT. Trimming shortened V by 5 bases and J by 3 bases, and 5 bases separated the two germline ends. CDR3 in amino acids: CASSSYYEQYF. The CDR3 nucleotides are TGTGCCAGCAGTTCTTACTACGAGCAGTACTTC.

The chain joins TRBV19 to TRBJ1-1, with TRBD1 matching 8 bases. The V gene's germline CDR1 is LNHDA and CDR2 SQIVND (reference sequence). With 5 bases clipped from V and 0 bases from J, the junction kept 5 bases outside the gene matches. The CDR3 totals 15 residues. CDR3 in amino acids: CASSLTGVMNTEAFF. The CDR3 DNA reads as TGTGCCAGTAGTTTGACAGGGGTTATGAACACTGAAGCTTTCTTT.

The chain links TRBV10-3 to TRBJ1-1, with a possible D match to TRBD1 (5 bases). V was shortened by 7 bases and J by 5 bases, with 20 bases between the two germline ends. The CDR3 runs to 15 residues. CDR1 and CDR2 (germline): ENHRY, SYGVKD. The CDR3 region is CAIMESGGMGTEAFF. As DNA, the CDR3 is TGTGCCATCATGGAGAGCGGGGGAATGGGGACTGAAGCTTTCTTT.

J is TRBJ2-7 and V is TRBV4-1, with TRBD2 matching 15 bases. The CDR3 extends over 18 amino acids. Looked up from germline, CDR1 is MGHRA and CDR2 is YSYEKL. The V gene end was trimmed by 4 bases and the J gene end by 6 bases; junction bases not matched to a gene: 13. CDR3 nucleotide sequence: TGCGCCAGCAGCCTAGGACTAGCGGGAGGGCCGGGTGGAGCCGAGCAGTACTTC. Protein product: CASSLGLAGGPGGAEQYF.

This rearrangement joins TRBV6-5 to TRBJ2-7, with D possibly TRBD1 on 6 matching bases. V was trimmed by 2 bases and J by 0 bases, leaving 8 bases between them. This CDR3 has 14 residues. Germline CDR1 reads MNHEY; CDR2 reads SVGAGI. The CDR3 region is CASSYGQHSYEQYF. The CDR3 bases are TGTGCCAGCAGTTACGGACAGCACTCCTACGAGCAGTACTTC.